A single sample gave rise to the 21 T cell receptor beta chains below, sequenced in a study of Ad26.COV2.S vaccination and SARS-CoV-2 variants. Generated by immunoSEQ multiplex PCR, the TCRdb table keeps only in-frame clones and is missing some. The sample records hundreds of thousands of clones, 70% to 90% being singletons. Stated treatment: around 19 received Ad26.COV2.S at low or high dose, single or two shots; about 5 received placebo; per-sample allocation not given. The study sampled participants on day 63 after the first vaccine or placebo injection. This specimen was peripheral blood, taken in a trial of Ad26.COV2.S vaccine versus placebo. The receptors stem from a person aged 18-60 years who received the Ad26.COV2.S COVID-19 vaccine or a placebo.

The rearrangement joins TRBV29-1 to TRBJ2-5; unclear D gene. Germline lookup yields CDR1 SQVTM and CDR2 ANQGSEA. The V gene lost 4 bases and the J gene lost 4 bases, with 16 bases spanning the gap. The CDR3 extends over 14 amino acids. This chain's CDR3 is CSVAPRLAAETQYF. CDR3 DNA: TGCAGCGTTGCGCCAAGACTCGCCGCAGAGACCCAGTACTTC.

This clone was counted a single time. The same CDR3 can be traced to other DNA sequences in this sample. The chain recombines TRBV4-1 with TRBJ1-1; 10 nucleotides align to TRBD1. CDR1 and CDR2 from the germline V gene are MGHRA and YSYEKL. V shed 3 bases, J shed 4 bases, and the junction held 5 bases outside the gene matches. The CDR3 runs 15 residues. The CDR3 region has the DNA TGCGCCAGCAGCCAGGGACAGGGGCCGAGCACTGAAGCTTTCTTT. Amino acid sequence: CASSQGQGPSTEAFF.

The chain combines TRBV15 with TRBJ1-5; TRBD1 might be the D (6 bases). CDR1 and CDR2 from the germline V gene are LNHNV and YYDKDF (reference sequence). V dropped 5 bases and J dropped 4 bases, with 9 bases sitting between them. This CDR3 is 13 amino acids long. CDR3 sequence reads: CATSEGGNQPQHF. The CDR3 nucleotides are TGTGCCACCAGCGAGGGGGGGAATCAGCCCCAGCATTTT.

This chain joins TRBV11-2 and TRBJ2-7; TRBD1 aligns across 8 bases. CDR3 length equals 11 residues. CDR1 is SGHAT and CDR2 is FQNNGV in the germline V gene. V lost 5 bases and J lost 7; bases outside the gene matches: 1. The CDR3: CASSTGGEQYF. CDR3 nucleotides: TGTGCCAGCAGCACAGGGGGTGAGCAGTACTTC.

This clone was counted a single time. J is TRBJ2-1 and V is TRBV10-3; D possibly corresponds to TRBD2 (6 bases). V was shortened by 4 bases and J by 5 bases, with 18 bases between the two germline ends. From germline, CDR1 is ENHRY and CDR2 SYGVKD. CDR3 length: 16 amino acids. In nucleotides, the CDR3 is TGTGCCATCAGTGCTCTTCAGACTAGGACCGACAATGAGCAGTTCTTC. It encodes CAISALQTRTDNEQFF.

This clone appeared once. The V call is TRBV7-2, the J call TRBJ2-3; D could derive from TRBD1 or TRBD2 (5 bases each). Germline V gives CDR1 SGHTA, CDR2 FQGNSA. V shed 10 bases and J shed 0 bases, with 20 bases lying between them. This CDR3 contains 16 residues. The CDR3 bases are TGTGCCAACACACCGGGACCGCCAACGAGCACAGATACGCAGTATTTT. This codes for CANTPGPPTSTDTQYF.

The chain joins TRBV18 to TRBJ1-2; 10 bases line up with TRBD1. Per the germline V gene, CDR1 is KGHSH and CDR2 is LQKENI. This CDR3 has 14 residues. Trimming removed 4 bases from V and 6 bases from J; junction bases left unmatched: 5. CDR3 region: CASSQGTGDHGYTF. CDR3 DNA: TGTGCCAGCTCACAAGGGACAGGGGATCATGGCTACACCTTC.

This clone was detected once. The CDR3 DNA reads as TGTGCCAGCAGTCAGACAGGGACTAGCACAGATACGCAGTATTTT. Its translation: CASSQTGTSTDTQYF. The rearrangement uses TRBV6-5 and TRBJ2-3, with a possible D match to TRBD1 (7 bases). The germline V and J ends were trimmed by 5 bases and 0 bases, with 12 bases remaining between them. CDR1 MNHEY and CDR2 SVGAGI come from the germline V gene. The length of the CDR3 is 15 residues.

The genes are TRBV2 and TRBJ2-6; 7 positions match TRBD1. The CDR3 is 14 residues long. Trimming cost V 5 bases and J 3 bases; bases outside gene matches: 1. Germline CDR1 and CDR2: SNHLY and FYNNEI. As DNA, the CDR3 is TGTGCCAGCAGTACAGGGGATGGGGCCAACGTCCTGACTTTC. Protein: CASSTGDGANVLTF. The full variable domain, completed using reference TRBV2 and TRBJ2-6, is EPEVTQTPSHQVTQMGQEVILRCVPISNHLYFYWYRQILGQKVEFLVSFYNNEISEKSEIFDDQFSVERPDGSNFTLKIRSTKLEDSAMYFCASSTGDGANVLTFGAGSRLTVL.

J is TRBJ2-1 and V is TRBV10-3, with D perhaps matching TRBD2 (6 bases). The germline CDR1 and CDR2 sequences are ENHRY and SYGVKD. V was clipped by 0 bases and J by 10 bases, with 13 bases between them. This CDR3 is built from 14 residues. For the CDR3, the DNA is TGTGCCATCAGTGAGTCTTTGGTAGGGAGGGAGCAGTTCTTC. It specifies CAISESLVGREQFF.

This clone was seen repeatedly, ten times or more. The CDR3 region has the DNA TGTGCCAGCAGCTCCGGTCGCTCTAGCGGGGGTCTCTACGAGCAGTACTTC. Its protein product is CASSSGRSSGGLYEQYF. The chain employs TRBV7-9 and TRBJ2-7; 10 nucleotides match TRBD2. From germline, CDR1 is SEHNR and CDR2 FQNEAQ (reference sequence). With 4 bases clipped from V and 3 bases from J, the junction kept 12 bases outside the gene matches. This CDR3 region has 17 residues.

J is TRBJ2-1 and V is TRBV2, with 7 bases that match TRBD2. The J segment lost 10 bases and the V segment lost 11 bases, leaving 14 bases of the junction unmatched. Germline lookup yields CDR1 SNHLY and CDR2 FYNNEI. CDR3 size: 13 residues. The CDR3 loop is CASRAGVPEEQFF. The CDR3 region has the DNA TGTGCCTCCCGGGCGGGGGTCCCGGAGGAGCAGTTCTTC.

The chain links TRBV6-5 to TRBJ2-5; TRBD1 aligns across 9 bases. Germline loops: CDR1 MNHEY, CDR2 SVGAGI. The V gene end was trimmed by 5 bases and the J gene end by 7 bases; junction bases not matched to a gene: 5. This CDR3 region has 13 residues. The CDR3 loop reads CASSKDRGWTQYF. In DNA form, the CDR3 reads TGTGCCAGCAGTAAGGACAGGGGATGGACCCAGTACTTC.

The rearrangement uses TRBV4-3 and TRBJ2-2; 7 positions match TRBD2. The J segment lost 4 bases and the V segment lost 4 bases, leaving 9 bases of the junction unmatched. The CDR3 extends over 16 amino acids. Germline V gives CDR1 LGHNA, CDR2 YSLEER. This CDR3 is CASSRPTSISTGELFF. The CDR3 DNA reads TGCGCCAGCAGCCGCCCGACTAGCATATCCACCGGGGAGCTGTTTTTT.

Here the CDR3 reads CAWSVTLYGYTF. CDR3 DNA sequence: TGTGCCTGGAGTGTAACCTTGTATGGCTACACCTTC. The V call is TRBV30, the J call TRBJ1-2; D uncertain. The CDR3 consists of 12 residues. Germline V gene lookup returns CDR1 GTSNPN and CDR2 SVGIG (reference sequence). The V end was cut by 0 bases, the J end by 5 bases, with 7 bases between.

J is TRBJ2-3 and V is TRBV12-3 or TRBV12-4; D may match TRBD1 or TRBD2 (5 bases each). Deletions cut 6 bases from V and 5 bases from J, with 9 bases between. This CDR3 is built from 12 residues. The CDR3 region is CASSGTGDTQYF. CDR3 bases: TGTGCCAGCAGCGGGACCGGAGATACGCAGTATTTT.

The rearrangement uses TRBV29-1 and TRBJ2-1, with unresolved D. V shed 5 bases and J shed 1 base, with 6 bases lying between them. Germline values: CDR1 SQVTM, CDR2 ANQGSEA. The CDR3 is made up of 12 amino acids. CDR3 loop: CSVFVSYNEQFF. The CDR3 nucleotides read TGCAGCGTTTTTGTATCCTACAATGAGCAGTTCTTC.

The CDR3 nucleotides are TGTGCCAGCAGTTACTCGAGACACGGATCTGGAAACACCATATATTTT. It translates to CASSYSRHGSGNTIYF. The rearrangement links TRBV6-5 to TRBJ1-3; D unresolved. Per germline, CDR1 MNHEY and CDR2 SVGAGI. The CDR3 spans 16 residues. V was clipped by 0 bases and J by 1 base, with 10 bases between them.

The rearrangement links TRBV21-1 to TRBJ2-7. TRBV21-1 is a pseudogene locus. This CDR3 comprises 12 residues. The CDR3 reads CASSNGRYEQYF. Here the CDR3 DNA reads TGTGCCAGCAGCAACGGGCGATACGAGCAGTACTTC.

This sequence joins TRBV7-3 and TRBJ2-3; 7 bases fit TRBD1. CDR3 length equals 13 residues. V shed 4 bases, J shed 5 bases, and the junction held 3 bases outside the gene matches. Looked up from germline, CDR1 is SGHTA and CDR2 is FQGTGA. The DNA for the CDR3 is TGTGCCAGCAGCTCTCCAGGGGGAGATACGCAGTATTTT. It specifies CASSSPGGDTQYF.

V gene TRBV18 combines with J gene TRBJ1-2; D gene ambiguous. Germline CDR1 and CDR2: KGHSH and LQKENI. The CDR3 sequence is 15 residues long. V was cut by 1 base and J by 0 bases, with 9 bases left in between. CDR3 loop: CASSPRTDTNYGYTF. The CDR3 nucleotides read TGTGCCAGCTCACCACGAACGGATACTAACTATGGCTACACCTTC. The full variable domain, in which reference TRBV18 and TRBJ1-2 provide the parts outside the CDR3, is NAGVMQNPRHLVRRRGQEARLRCSPMKGHSHVYWYRQLPEEGLKFMVYLQKENIIDESGMPKERFSAEFPKEGPSILRIQQVVRGDSAAYFCASSPRTDTNYGYTFGSGTRLTVV.